These 9 T cell receptor beta chains were sequenced from one sample in a study of T cells after yellow fever vaccination. One entry per CDR3 protein, called by TCRdb with MiXCR from the 5' RACE reads. Of 250,000 to 300,000 distinct CDR3 sequences in the sample, roughly 8.7% were seen once. The starting material was CD4+ T cells sorted from PBMCs, obtained 5 days after the yellow fever booster vaccination. The receptors originated from a man aged 18-30 years who received the YFV17D yellow fever vaccine.

This clonotype appeared many times. V usage is TRBV4-1 and J usage is TRBJ2-5; 10 positions match TRBD2. CDR1 MGHRA and CDR2 YSYEKL come from the germline V gene. This CDR3 comprises 16 residues. V lost 3 bases and J lost 0; bases outside the gene matches: 4. This chain's CDR3 is CASSHGLAVYQETQYF. CDR3 DNA sequence: TGCGCCAGCAGCCACGGACTAGCGGTGTACCAAGAGACCCAGTACTTC.

This clonotype was seen at least ten times. V and J are TRBV11-2 and TRBJ2-7; tentatively, D is TRBD1 (6 bases). Germline lookup yields CDR1 SGHAT and CDR2 FQNNGV. The CDR3 spans 16 residues. V was pared by 5 bases and J by 7 bases, with 24 bases between. The CDR3 reads CASSPLGDTLLGEQYF. DNA of the CDR3: TGTGCCAGCAGCCCGCTAGGGGACACCCTCTTGGGGGAGCAGTACTTC.

This clonotype was detected ten times or more. The gene calls are TRBV12-3 or TRBV12-4 and TRBJ2-1; possibly TRBD1 for D (6 bases). Trimming stripped 4 bases from V and 7 bases from J, with 11 bases between. CDR3 size: 13 residues. CDR3 loop: CASSSGVGNEQFF. CDR3 bases: TGTGCCAGCAGTTCAGGGGTAGGGAATGAGCAGTTCTTC.

The V gene is TRBV6-1, the J gene TRBJ2-6; tentatively, D is TRBD1 (7 bases). CDR1 and CDR2 from the germline V gene are MNHNS and SASEGT. V gave up 5 bases and J gave up 0 bases, with 11 bases separating them. The CDR3 spans 16 residues. The CDR3 reads CASSTQGGSGANVLTF. CDR3 nucleotides: TGTGCCAGCAGTACCCAGGGGGGCTCTGGGGCCAACGTCCTGACTTTC.

Ten or more counts support this clonotype. The CDR3 region has the DNA TGTGCCAGCAGTCTAAACCAGGGGGCAGGGGGCGACTATGGCTACACCTTC. Residues: CASSLNQGAGGDYGYTF. V and J are TRBV6-5 and TRBJ1-2; 8 bases are a match to TRBD1. CDR1 and CDR2 (germline): MNHEY, SVGAGI. This CDR3 spans 17 amino acids. Germline trimming cut 5 bases from V and 3 bases from J; bases unmatched to any gene: 14.

J is TRBJ2-1 and V is TRBV5-1; TRBD1 might be the D (5 bases). CDR3 length: 12 amino acids. Germline V gene lookup returns CDR1 SGHRS and CDR2 YFSETQ. V was trimmed by 7 bases and J by 5 bases, leaving 10 bases between them. The chain's CDR3 is CASEGAHNEQFF. The CDR3, as DNA: TGCGCCAGCGAAGGGGCCCACAATGAGCAGTTCTTC. The full variable domain, with the rest looked up from reference TRBV5-1 and TRBJ2-1, is KAGVTQTPRYLIKTRGQQVTLSCSPISGHRSVSWYQQTPGQGLQFLFEYFSETQRNKGNFPGRFSGRQFSNSRSEMNVSTLELGDSALYLCASEGAHNEQFFGPGTRLTVL.

A few counts support this clonotype. The DNA for the CDR3 is TGTGCCAGCAGTTACGGATACCTTCAAGAGACCCAGTACTTC. This encodes CASSYGYLQETQYF. The chain links TRBV6-5 to TRBJ2-5; D unclear. There are 14 residues in the CDR3. The germline V gene encodes CDR1 MNHEY and CDR2 SVGAGI. Trimming cost V 2 bases and J 2 bases, with 9 bases left between them.

This clonotype occurred a few times. The gene calls are TRBV30 and TRBJ1-2; D unresolved. Germline CDR1 GTSNPN, CDR2 SVGIG (reference sequence). V was shortened by 5 bases and J by 8 bases, with 12 bases between the two germline ends. This CDR3 is 11 amino acids long. The CDR3 is CAWETAGGYTF. CDR3 coding DNA: TGTGCCTGGGAGACGGCCGGGGGCTACACCTTC.

J is TRBJ2-5 and V is TRBV7-2; the D gene is possibly TRBD2 (6 bases). This CDR3 is built from 15 residues. With 1 base removed from V and 5 bases from J, the gap between germline ends came to 14 bases. CDR1 SGHTA and CDR2 FQGNSA come from the germline V gene. The CDR3 sequence is CASSLEAGTGETQYF. The CDR3 DNA reads as TGTGCCAGCAGCTTAGAGGCGGGGACGGGGGAGACCCAGTACTTC.